This T cell receptor beta chain stems from a study of blood T cell repertoires in COVID-19. Whole-study context: Some COVID-19 samples were acute and others convalescent; all came from the United States, Italy and Spain. T cells, B-cell-depleted T cells, or PBMCs supplied cDNA or gDNA.

In the original processing: Reference gene primer amplification in the assay estimated nucleated cell counts. Measured with immunoSEQ multiplex PCR; TCRdb has only the in-frame clones, and not every one. That table gives V, J and clone size, and the DNA gave D and trimming. Counted here are roughly 35,000 clones, 87% occurring once; the ten biggest clones make up roughly 2.1%. J was trimmed by 6 bases and V by 6 bases; bases with no gene match: 10. Per germline, CDR1 MNHEY and CDR2 SVGAGI. CDR3 length: 15 amino acids. The V call is TRBV6-5, the J call TRBJ2-4, with 8 bases that match TRBD1. The receptor's source is a man between 50 and 59 years old with active or convalescent COVID-19. Sample: peripheral blood. The CDR3 loop reads CASRADRGAGNIQYF. In DNA form, the CDR3 reads TGTGCCAGCAGGGCCGACAGGGGAGCTGGAAACATTCAGTACTTC.